This TCR beta chain is from a study of spatial heterogeneity in lung cancer. Whole-study context: Detected beta-chain sequences consistently exceeded alpha-chain sequences.

Single TCR cDNA molecules each had their own unique molecular identifier. TCRdb recomputed calls from the 5' RACE reads with MiXCR, one row per CDR3 protein. The sample shows tens of thousands of distinct CDR3 sequences, less than 10% of them seen only once. Details on this clonotype: The antigen is not known.

Germline V CDR1 and CDR2: SGHVS, FQNEAQ. This CDR3 is built from 13 residues. V lost 1 base and J lost 5, with 6 bases in between. Study results and caveats: There were more appearances of ubiquitous expanded tumor TCRs in blood at resection than at follow-up.

Sample time point: sample taken at primary tumor resection. Tumor, nontumor lung or frozen PBMC supplied whole RNA, sequenced without sorting. About 73 TRACERx patients with early, untreated non-small cell lung cancer donated samples. The specimen was PBMCs, collected at surgery. The genes are TRBV7-8 and TRBJ1-5; weak D call: TRBD1 (5 bases). The source of this sequence is a female donor with early-stage non-small cell lung cancer. In DNA, the CDR3 is TGTGCCAGCAGCTTAGTAGGGGATCAGCCCCAGCATTTT. Protein product: CASSLVGDQPQHF.